The clone carrying this T cell receptor (beta chain) was detected only a few times. Its antigen remains unidentified. The data originate from a study of T-cell memory formation after mild COVID-19. Study-level findings and limits: CD4+ contracting clones lay mainly in CM and EM, CD8+ ones in EMRA. Confirmation of SARS-CoV-2 specificity was lacking for second-wave clones peaking day 37.

CDR3 length: 12 amino acids. The V and J ends lost 4 bases and 8 bases respectively, with 9 bases between them. Germline CDR1 MNHNS, CDR2 SASEGT. cDNA libraries for TCR alpha and TCR beta, carrying sample barcodes and UMIs, came from 5'RACE with constant-segment primers. TCRdb recomputed calls from the 5' RACE reads with MiXCR, one row per CDR3 protein. The sample holds roughly 150,000 distinct CDR3 sequences; 10% to 15% are singletons and the top ten take 3.3%. The TCR comes from a man aged 18 to 29 who had mild COVID-19 (a few samples of this study predate the infection). Cell type and time point are not known. The specimen was PBMCs or a T cell subset sorted from them (not recorded which). This chain connects TRBV6-1 to TRBJ2-1; the D is unclear. The CDR3, as DNA: TGTGCCAGCAGTGCATCCGGCGATGAGCAGTTCTTC. It is translated as CASSASGDEQFF.